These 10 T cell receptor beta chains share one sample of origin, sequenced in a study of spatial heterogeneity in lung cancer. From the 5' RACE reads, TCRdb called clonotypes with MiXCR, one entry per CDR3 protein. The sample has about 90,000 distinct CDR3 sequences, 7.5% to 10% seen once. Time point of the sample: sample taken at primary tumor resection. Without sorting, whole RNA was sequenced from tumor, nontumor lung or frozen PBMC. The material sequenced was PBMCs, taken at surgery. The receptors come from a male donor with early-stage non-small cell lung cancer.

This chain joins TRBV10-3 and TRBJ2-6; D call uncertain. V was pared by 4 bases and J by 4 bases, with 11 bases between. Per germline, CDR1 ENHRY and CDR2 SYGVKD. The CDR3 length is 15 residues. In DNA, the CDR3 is TGTGCCATCAGTGCAGACCGCTTGGGGGCCAACGTCCTGACTTTC. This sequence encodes CAISADRLGANVLTF.

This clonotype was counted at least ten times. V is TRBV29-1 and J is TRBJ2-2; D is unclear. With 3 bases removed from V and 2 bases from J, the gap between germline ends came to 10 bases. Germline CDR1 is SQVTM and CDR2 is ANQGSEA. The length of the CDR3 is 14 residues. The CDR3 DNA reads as TGCAGCGTTGAGCAGGCTGGAAACACCGGGGAGCTGTTTTTT. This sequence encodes CSVEQAGNTGELFF.

The CDR3 region is CASRHSDRTDTQYF. CDR3 DNA: TGTGCCAGTAGGCATAGCGACCGCACAGATACGCAGTATTTT. The rearrangement uses TRBV19 and TRBJ2-3; tentatively, D is TRBD2 (5 bases). This CDR3 has 14 residues. Trimming took off 6 bases at V and 1 base at J, with 11 bases between the two ends. In germline, CDR1 is LNHDA, CDR2 SQIVND (reference sequence).

This chain's CDR3 is CASRQQGAGTGELFF. In DNA form, the CDR3 reads TGTGCCAGCAGACAACAGGGGGCTGGCACCGGGGAGCTGTTTTTT. V and J are TRBV28 and TRBJ2-2, with 9 bases that match TRBD1. The CDR3 contains 15 residues. Unmatched junction bases numbered 6, after V lost 6 bases and J lost 4 bases. Germline CDR1 and CDR2: MDHEN and SYDVKM. The entire variable domain, with the rest obtained from reference TRBV28 and TRBJ2-2, is as follows: DVKVTQSSRYLVKRTGEKVFLECVQDMDHENMFWYRQDPGLGLRLIYFSYDVKMKEKGDIPEGYSVSREKKERFSLILESASTNQTSMYLCASRQQGAGTGELFFGEGSRLTVL.

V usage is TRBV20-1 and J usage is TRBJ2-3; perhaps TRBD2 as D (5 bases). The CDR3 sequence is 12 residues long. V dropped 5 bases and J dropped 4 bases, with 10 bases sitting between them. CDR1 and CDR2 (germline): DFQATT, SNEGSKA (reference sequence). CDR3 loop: CSAEAGADTQYF. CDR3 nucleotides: TGCAGTGCTGAGGCCGGGGCAGATACGCAGTATTTT.

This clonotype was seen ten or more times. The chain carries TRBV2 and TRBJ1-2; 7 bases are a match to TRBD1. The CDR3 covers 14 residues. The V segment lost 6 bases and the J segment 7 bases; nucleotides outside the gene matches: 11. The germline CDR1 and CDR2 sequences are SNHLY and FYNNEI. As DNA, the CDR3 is TGTGCCAGCAGGAGGGAAGGGGGCAGGAGTGGCTACACCTTC. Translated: CASRREGGRSGYTF.

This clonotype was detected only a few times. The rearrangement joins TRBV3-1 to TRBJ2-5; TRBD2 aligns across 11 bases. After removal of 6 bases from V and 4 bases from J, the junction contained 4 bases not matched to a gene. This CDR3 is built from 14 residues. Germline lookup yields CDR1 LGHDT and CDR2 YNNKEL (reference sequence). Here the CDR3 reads CASSRLAGRETQYF. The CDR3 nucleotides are TGTGCCAGCAGTCGACTAGCGGGGAGAGAGACCCAGTACTTC.

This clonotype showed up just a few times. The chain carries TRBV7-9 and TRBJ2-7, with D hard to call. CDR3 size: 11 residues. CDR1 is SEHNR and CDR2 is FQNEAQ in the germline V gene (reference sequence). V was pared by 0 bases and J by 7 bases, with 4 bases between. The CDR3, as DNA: TGTGCCAGCAGCTTAGCGGAAGAGCAGTACTTC. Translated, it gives CASSLAEEQYF.

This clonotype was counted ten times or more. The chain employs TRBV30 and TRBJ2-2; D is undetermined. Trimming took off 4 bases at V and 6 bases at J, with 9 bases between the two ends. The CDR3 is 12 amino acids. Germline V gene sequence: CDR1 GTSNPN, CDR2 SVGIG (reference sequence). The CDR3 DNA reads TGTGCCTGGACGGGCGACTCCGGGGAGCTGTTTTTT. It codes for CAWTGDSGELFF.

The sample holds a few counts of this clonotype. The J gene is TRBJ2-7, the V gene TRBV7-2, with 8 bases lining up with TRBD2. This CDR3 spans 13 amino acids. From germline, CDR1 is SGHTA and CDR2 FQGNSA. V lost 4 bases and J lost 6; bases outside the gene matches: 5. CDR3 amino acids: CASSSRSGAEQYF. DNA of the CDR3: TGTGCCAGCAGCTCCCGTAGCGGGGCCGAGCAGTACTTC.